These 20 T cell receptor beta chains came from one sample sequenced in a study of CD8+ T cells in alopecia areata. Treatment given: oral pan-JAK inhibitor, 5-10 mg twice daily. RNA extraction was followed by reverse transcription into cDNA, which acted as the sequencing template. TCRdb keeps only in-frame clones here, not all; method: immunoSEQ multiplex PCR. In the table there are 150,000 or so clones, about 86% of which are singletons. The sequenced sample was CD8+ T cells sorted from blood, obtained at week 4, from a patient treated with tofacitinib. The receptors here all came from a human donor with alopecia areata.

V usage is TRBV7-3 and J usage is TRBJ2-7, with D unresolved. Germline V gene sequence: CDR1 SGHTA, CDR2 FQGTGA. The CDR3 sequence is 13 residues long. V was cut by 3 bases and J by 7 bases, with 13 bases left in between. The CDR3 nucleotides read TGTGCCAGCAGCTTCCGCCCGATTGGAGAGCAGTACTTC. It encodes CASSFRPIGEQYF.

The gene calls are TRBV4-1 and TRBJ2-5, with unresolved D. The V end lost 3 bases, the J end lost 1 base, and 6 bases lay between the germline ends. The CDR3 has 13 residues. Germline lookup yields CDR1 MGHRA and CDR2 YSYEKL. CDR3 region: CASSQGSQETQYF. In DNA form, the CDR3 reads TGCGCCAGCAGCCAGGGCAGCCAAGAGACCCAGTACTTC.

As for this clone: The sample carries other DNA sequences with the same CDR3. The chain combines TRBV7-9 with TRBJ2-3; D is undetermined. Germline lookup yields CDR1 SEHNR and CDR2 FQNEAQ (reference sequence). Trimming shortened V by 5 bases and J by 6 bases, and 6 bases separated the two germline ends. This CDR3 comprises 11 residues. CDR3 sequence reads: CASSPRDTQYF. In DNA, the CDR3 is TGTGCCAGCAGCCCTCGGGATACGCAGTATTTT.

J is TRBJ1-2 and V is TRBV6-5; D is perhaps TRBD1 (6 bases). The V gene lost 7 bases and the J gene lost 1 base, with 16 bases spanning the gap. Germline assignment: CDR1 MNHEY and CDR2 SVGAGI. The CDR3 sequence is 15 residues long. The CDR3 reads CASTRPGHFNYGYTF. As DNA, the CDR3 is TGTGCCAGCACCCGGCCGGGACACTTTAACTATGGCTACACCTTC.

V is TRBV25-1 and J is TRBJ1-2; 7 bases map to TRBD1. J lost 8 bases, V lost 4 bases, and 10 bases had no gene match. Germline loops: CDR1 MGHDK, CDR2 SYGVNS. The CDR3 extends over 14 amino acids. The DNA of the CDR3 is TGTGCCAGCAGTGCCTATAGGGACAGAGAGGGCTACACCTTC. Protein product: CASSAYRDREGYTF.

This CDR3 reads CASSSQSHEQYF. The DNA of the CDR3 is TGTGCCAGCAGCTCCCAGTCTCACGAGCAGTACTTC. V usage is TRBV11-2 and J usage is TRBJ2-7; D ambiguous. The CDR3 contains 12 residues. The germline gives CDR1 SGHAT, CDR2 FQNNGV. Trimming removed 4 bases at V and 5 bases at J, with 9 bases between.

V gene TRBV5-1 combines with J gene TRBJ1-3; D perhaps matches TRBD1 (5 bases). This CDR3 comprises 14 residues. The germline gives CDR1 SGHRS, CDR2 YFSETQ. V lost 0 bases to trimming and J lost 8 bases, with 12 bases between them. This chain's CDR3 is CASSLDGGPDTIYF. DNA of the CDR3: TGCGCCAGCAGCTTGGATGGGGGTCCGGACACCATATATTTT.

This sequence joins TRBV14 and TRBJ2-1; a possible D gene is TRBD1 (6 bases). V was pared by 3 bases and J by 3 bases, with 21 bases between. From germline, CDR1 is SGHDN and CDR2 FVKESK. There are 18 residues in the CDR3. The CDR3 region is CASSHLWGTRTLYNEQFF. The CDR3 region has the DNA TGTGCCAGCAGCCACCTTTGGGGGACACGGACTCTCTACAATGAGCAGTTCTTC.

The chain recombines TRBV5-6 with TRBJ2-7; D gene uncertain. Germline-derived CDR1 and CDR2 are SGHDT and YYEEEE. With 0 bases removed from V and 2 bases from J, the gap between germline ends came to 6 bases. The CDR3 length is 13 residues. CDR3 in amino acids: CASSLAGPYEQYF. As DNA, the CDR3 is TGTGCCAGCAGCTTGGCCGGGCCCTACGAGCAGTACTTC.

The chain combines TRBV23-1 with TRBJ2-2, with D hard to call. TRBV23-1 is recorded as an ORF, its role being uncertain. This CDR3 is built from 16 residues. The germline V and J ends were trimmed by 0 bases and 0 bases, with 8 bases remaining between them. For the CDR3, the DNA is TGCGCCAGCAGTCAATCCTCTGTTCCGAACACCGGGGAGCTGTTTTTT. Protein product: CASSQSSVPNTGELFF.

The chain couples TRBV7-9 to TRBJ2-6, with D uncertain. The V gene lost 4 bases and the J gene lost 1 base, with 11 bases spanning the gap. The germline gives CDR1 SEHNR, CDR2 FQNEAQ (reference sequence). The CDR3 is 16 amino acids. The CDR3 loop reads CASSSLVISGANVLTF. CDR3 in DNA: TGTGCCAGCAGCTCCCTGGTTATATCTGGGGCCAACGTCCTGACTTTC.

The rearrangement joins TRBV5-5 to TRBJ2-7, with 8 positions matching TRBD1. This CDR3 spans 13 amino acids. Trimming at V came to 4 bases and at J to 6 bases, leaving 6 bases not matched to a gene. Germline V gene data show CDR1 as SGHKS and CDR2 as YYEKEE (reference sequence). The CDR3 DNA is TGTGCCAGCAGCATAGGACAGGGATTCGAGCAGTACTTC. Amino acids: CASSIGQGFEQYF.

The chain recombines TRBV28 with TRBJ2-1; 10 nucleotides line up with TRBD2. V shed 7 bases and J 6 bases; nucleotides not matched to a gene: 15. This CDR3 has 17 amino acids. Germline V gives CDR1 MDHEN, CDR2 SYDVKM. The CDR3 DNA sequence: TGTGCCAGCACGGTTCGGCAACTAGCGGGGAGGGTCAATGAGCAGTTCTTC. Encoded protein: CASTVRQLAGRVNEQFF.

The chain's CDR3 is CARSAGPEHSEQFF. The CDR3 DNA follows: TGTGCCAGGTCCGCCGGGCCTGAGCACTCTGAGCAGTTCTTC. V is TRBV9 and J is TRBJ2-1; no clear D gene. V was shortened by 8 bases and J by 9 bases, with 21 bases between the two germline ends. The CDR3 has 14 amino acids. In germline, CDR1 is SGDLS, CDR2 YYNGEE.

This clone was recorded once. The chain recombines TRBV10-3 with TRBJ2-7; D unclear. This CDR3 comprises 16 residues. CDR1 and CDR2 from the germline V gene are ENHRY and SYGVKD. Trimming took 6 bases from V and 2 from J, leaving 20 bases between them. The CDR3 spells CAISDTDLERPYEQYF. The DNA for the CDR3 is TGTGCCATCAGCGATACCGACTTAGAGCGACCCTACGAGCAGTACTTC.

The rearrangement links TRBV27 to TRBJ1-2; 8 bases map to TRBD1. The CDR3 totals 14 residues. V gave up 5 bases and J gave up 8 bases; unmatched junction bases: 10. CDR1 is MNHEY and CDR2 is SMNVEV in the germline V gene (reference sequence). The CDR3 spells CASSTRDRMYGYTF. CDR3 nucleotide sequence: TGTGCCAGCAGTACCCGGGACAGGATGTACGGCTACACCTTC.

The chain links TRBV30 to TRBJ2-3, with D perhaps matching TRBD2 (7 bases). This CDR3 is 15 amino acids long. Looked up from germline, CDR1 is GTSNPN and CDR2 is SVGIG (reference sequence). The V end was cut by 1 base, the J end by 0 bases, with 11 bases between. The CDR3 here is CAWSAGGSSTDTQYF. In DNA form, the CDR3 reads TGTGCCTGGAGTGCGGGGGGCTCTAGCACAGATACGCAGTATTTT.

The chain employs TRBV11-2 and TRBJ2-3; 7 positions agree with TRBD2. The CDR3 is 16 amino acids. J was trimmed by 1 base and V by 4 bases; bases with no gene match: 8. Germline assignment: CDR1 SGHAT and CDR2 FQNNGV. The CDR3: CASSYGREPGTDTQYF. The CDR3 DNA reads TGTGCCAGCAGCTATGGGCGGGAGCCCGGCACAGATACGCAGTATTTT.

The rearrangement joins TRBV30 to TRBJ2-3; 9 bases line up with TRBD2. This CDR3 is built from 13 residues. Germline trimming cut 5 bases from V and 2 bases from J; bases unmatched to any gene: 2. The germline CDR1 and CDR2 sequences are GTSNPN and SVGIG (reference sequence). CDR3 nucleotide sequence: TGTGCCTGGGGGACTAGCTACACAGATACGCAGTATTTT. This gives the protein CAWGTSYTDTQYF.

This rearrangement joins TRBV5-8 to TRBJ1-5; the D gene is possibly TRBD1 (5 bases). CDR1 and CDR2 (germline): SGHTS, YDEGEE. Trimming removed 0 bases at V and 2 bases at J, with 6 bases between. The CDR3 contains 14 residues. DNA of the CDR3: TGTGCCAGCAGCTTGGGAGGGGGCAATCAGCCCCAGCATTTT. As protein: CASSLGGGNQPQHF.